This T cell receptor beta chain was found in a study of early T cells in non-severe SARS-CoV-2 infection. In the study overall: Sequencing was performed on bulk RNA from unsorted whole blood, leaving chains unpaired. Study-level findings and limits: Clonotype matching in VDJdb favored anti-spike CD8 responses and did not capture private and CD4 specificities.

Attachment of unique molecular identifiers to individual cDNA molecules was performed. TCRdb processed the 5' RACE reads anew with MiXCR; each CDR3 protein has one entry. The table lists tens of thousands of distinct CDR3 sequences, 5% of them singletons. This clonotype occurred many times. Its antigen is still unknown. This CDR3 is 15 amino acids long. The V and J ends lost 6 bases and 4 bases, in that order; junction bases with no gene match: 5. Germline V gives CDR1 SNHLY, CDR2 FYNNEI. Material: whole blood. The chain joins TRBV2 to TRBJ2-1, with TRBD2 matching over 11 bases. This TCR came from an adult who was a healthcare worker with PCR-confirmed SARS-CoV-2 infection or an uninfected control (not recorded which). The CDR3 DNA sequence: TGTGCCAGCAGAATAGCGGGGGGGCCTTACAATGAGCAGTTCTTC. Protein: CASRIAGGPYNEQFF.